This record looks at one T cell receptor (beta chain) sequence and its context. These data originate in a study of blood T cell repertoires in COVID-19. Participants were aged about 18 to 100 years from some 24 US areas. Before being deemed recovered, Cohort 3 donors had two negative PCRs, clearance, or symptom resolution. Data came from immunoSEQ multiplex PCR; TCRdb stores just in-frame clones and leaves some out. The table records around 300,000 clones, around 90% of them present only once. This CDR3 comprises 14 residues. With 5 bases clipped from V and 8 bases from J, the junction kept 11 bases outside the gene matches. Per germline, CDR1 MNHEY and CDR2 SVGEGT.

The sequence was obtained from a woman under 40 who had recovered from COVID-19. V gene TRBV6-2 or TRBV6-3 combines with J gene TRBJ1-1, with 7 nucleotides matching TRBD1. Material: PBMCs or T cells enriched from blood (not recorded which). The CDR3 sequence is CASSTSGGLNEAFF. The DNA for the CDR3 is TGTGCCAGCAGTACCTCAGGGGGTTTAAACGAAGCTTTCTTT.